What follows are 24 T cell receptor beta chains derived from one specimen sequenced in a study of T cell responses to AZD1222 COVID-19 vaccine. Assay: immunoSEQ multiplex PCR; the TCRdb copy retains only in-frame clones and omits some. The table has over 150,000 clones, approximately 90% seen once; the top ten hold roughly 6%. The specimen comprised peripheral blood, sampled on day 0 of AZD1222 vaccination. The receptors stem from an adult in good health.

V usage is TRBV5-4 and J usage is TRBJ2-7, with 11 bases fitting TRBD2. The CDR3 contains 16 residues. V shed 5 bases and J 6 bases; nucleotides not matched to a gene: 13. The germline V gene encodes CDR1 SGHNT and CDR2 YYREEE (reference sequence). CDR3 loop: CASSSKVGLAASEQYF. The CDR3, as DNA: TGTGCCAGCAGTTCGAAAGTGGGACTAGCGGCCAGCGAGCAGTACTTC. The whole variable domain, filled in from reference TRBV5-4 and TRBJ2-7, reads ETGVTQSPTHLIKTRGQQVTLRCSSQSGHNTVSWYQQALGQGPQFIFQYYREEENGRGNFPPRFSGLQFPNYSSELNVNALELDDSALYLCASSSKVGLAASEQYFGPGTRLTVT.

The CDR3 coding sequence is TGTGCCAGCAGCTTGGACGGCCTCGGTTACGAGCAGTACTTC. Amino acids: CASSLDGLGYEQYF. This chain links TRBV7-9 with TRBJ2-7; no reliable D call. The germline V gene encodes CDR1 SEHNR and CDR2 FQNEAQ (reference sequence). This CDR3 has 14 residues. V shed 3 bases and J shed 4 bases, with 13 bases lying between them.

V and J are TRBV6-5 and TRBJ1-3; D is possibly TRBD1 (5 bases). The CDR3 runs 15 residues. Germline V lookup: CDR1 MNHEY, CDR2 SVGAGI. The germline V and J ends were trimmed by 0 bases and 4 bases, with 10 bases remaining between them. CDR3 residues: CASSYSFGGGNTIYF. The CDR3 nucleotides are TGTGCCAGCAGTTACTCATTTGGGGGGGGAAACACCATATATTTT.

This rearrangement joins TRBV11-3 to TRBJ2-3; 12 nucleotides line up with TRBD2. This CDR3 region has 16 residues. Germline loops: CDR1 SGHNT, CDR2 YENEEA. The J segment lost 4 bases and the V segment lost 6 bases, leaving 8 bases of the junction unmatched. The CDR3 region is CASSRLAGEAADTQYF. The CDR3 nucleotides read TGTGCCAGCAGTCGACTAGCGGGAGAAGCAGCAGATACGCAGTATTTT.

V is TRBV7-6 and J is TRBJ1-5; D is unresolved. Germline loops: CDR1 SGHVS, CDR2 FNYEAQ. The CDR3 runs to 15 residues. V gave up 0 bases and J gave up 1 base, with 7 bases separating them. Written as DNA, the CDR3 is TGTGCCAGCAGCTTAGCGCCAGTCAGCAATCAGCCCCAGCATTTT. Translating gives CASSLAPVSNQPQHF.

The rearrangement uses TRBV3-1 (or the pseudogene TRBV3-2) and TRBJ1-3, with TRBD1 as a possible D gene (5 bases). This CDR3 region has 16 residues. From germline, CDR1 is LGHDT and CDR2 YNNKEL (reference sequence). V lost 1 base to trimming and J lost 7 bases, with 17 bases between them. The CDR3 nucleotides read TGTGCCAGCAGCCAAGTTGGGGGATTTACCGGGAACACCATATATTTT. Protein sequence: CASSQVGGFTGNTIYF.

CDR3 in amino acids: CASSESNGNTIYF. In nucleotides, the CDR3 is TGCGCCAGCAGTGAGTCGAATGGAAACACCATATATTTT. The chain joins TRBV10-2 to TRBJ1-3, with D hard to call. This CDR3 is built from 13 residues. Germline V gives CDR1 WSHSY, CDR2 SAAADI. Trimming removed 0 bases from V and 3 bases from J, with 3 bases in between.

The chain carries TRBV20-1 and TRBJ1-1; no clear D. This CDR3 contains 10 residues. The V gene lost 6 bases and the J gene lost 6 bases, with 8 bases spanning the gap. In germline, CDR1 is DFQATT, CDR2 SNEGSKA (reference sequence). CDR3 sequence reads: CSAGLSEAFF. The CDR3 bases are TGCAGTGCAGGTCTGTCTGAAGCTTTCTTT.

The CDR3, as DNA: TGCGCCAGCAGCTGGATACAGGGGGCCCCCGGGGAGCTGTTTTTT. Translating gives CASSWIQGAPGELFF. The genes are TRBV5-1 and TRBJ2-2; 9 bases fit TRBD1. Germline loops: CDR1 SGHRS, CDR2 YFSETQ. The J segment lost 6 bases and the V segment lost 3 bases, leaving 6 bases of the junction unmatched. This CDR3 is 15 amino acids long.

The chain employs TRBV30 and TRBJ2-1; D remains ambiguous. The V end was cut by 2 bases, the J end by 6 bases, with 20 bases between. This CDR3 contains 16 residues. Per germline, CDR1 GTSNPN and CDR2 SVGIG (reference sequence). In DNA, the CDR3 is TGTGCCTGGAGTCCATTGGGCTCTTTGAAGAGCAATGAGCAGTTCTTC. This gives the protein CAWSPLGSLKSNEQFF. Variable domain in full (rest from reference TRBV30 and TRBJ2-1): SQTIHQWPATLVQPVGSPLSLECTVEGTSNPNLYWYRQAAGRGLQLLFYSVGIGQISSEVPQNLSASRPQDRQFILSSKKLLLSDSGFYLCAWSPLGSLKSNEQFFGPGTRLTVL.

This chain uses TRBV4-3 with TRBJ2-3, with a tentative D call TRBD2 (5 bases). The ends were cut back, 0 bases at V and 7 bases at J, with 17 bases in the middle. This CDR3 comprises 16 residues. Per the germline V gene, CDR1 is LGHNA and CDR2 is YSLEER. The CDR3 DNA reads TGCGCCAGCAGCCAAGATCGGGAAGGGAGCCCTAATACGCAGTATTTT. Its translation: CASSQDREGSPNTQYF.

The CDR3 is CASSSGRGTSDTQYF. Here the CDR3 DNA reads TGCGCCAGCAGCTCGGGACGTGGAACCTCAGATACGCAGTATTTT. The chain carries TRBV5-1 and TRBJ2-3; D assignment may be TRBD1 or TRBD2 (5 bases each). V was shortened by 3 bases and J by 4 bases, with 15 bases between the two germline ends. Germline CDR1 is SGHRS and CDR2 is YFSETQ. This CDR3 comprises 15 residues.

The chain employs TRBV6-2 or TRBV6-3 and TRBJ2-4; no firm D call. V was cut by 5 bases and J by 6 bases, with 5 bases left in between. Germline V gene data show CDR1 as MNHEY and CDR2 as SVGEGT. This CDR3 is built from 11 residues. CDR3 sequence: CASSQRNIQYF. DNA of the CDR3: TGTGCCAGCAGTCAGAGAAACATTCAGTACTTC.

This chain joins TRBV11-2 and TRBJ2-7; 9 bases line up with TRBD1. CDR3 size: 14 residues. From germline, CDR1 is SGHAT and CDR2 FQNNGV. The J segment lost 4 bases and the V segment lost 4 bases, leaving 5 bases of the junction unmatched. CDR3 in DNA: TGTGCCAGCAGCTGGGGGACAGGGAGGTACGAGCAGTACTTC. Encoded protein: CASSWGTGRYEQYF. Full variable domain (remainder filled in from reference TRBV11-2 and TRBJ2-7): EAGVAQSPRYKIIEKRQSVAFWCNPISGHATLYWYQQILGQGPKLLIQFQNNGVVDDSQLPKDRFSAERLKGVDSTLKIQPAKLEDSAVYLCASSWGTGRYEQYFGPGTRLTVT.

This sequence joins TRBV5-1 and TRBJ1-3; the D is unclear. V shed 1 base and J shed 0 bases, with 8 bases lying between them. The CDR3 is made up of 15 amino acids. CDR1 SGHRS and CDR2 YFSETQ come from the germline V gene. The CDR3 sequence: CASSLQASSGNTIYF. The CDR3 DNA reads TGCGCCAGCAGCTTGCAGGCCTCCTCTGGAAACACCATATATTTT. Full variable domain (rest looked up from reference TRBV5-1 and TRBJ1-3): KAGVTQTPRYLIKTRGQQVTLSCSPISGHRSVSWYQQTPGQGLQFLFEYFSETQRNKGNFPGRFSGRQFSNSRSEMNVSTLELGDSALYLCASSLQASSGNTIYFGEGSWLTVV.

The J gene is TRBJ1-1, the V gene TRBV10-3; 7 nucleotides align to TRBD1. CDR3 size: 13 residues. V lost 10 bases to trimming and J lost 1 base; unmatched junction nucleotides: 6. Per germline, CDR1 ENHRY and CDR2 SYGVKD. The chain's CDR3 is CATNRDRNTEAFF. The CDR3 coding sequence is TGTGCCACCAACCGGGACAGGAACACTGAAGCTTTCTTT.

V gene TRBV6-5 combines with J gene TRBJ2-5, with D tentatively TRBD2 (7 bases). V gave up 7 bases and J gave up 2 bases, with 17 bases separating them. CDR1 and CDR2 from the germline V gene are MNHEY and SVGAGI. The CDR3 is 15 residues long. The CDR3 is CASTVGGPGQETQYF. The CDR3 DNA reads TGTGCCAGCACTGTCGGGGGGCCGGGGCAAGAGACCCAGTACTTC.

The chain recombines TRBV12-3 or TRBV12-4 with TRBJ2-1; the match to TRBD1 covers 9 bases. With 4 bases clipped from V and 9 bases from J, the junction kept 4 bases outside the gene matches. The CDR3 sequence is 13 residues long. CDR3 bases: TGTGCCAGCAGTTCGACAGGGGGGACTGAGCAGTTCTTC. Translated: CASSSTGGTEQFF.

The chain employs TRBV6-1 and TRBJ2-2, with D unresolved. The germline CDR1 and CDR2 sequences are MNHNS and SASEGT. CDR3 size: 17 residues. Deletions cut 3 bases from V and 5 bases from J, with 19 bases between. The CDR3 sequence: CASSDRSNFGSTGELFF. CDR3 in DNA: TGTGCCAGCAGTGATCGCTCCAACTTCGGGTCTACCGGGGAGCTGTTTTTT.

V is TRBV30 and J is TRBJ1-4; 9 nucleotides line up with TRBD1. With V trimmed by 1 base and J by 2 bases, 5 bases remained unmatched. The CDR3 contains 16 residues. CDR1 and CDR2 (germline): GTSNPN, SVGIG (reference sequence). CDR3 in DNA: TGTGCCTGGAGTGACGGACAGGGGAGCACTAATGAAAAACTGTTTTTT. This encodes CAWSDGQGSTNEKLFF.

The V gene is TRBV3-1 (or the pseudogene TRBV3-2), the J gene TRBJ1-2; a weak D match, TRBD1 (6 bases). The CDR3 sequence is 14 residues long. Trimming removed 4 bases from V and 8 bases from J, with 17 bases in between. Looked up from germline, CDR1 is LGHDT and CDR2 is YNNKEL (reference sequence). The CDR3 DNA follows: TGTGCCAGCAGCCCCTCAGGGGCTTTGGGGGGCTACACCTTC. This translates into CASSPSGALGGYTF.

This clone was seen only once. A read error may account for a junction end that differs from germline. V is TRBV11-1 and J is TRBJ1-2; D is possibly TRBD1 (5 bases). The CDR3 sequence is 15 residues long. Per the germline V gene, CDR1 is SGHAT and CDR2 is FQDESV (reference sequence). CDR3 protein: CASSAKGAGRYAYTF. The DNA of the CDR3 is TGTGCCAGCAGTGCAAAAGGGGCAGGGAGATATGCCTACACCTTC. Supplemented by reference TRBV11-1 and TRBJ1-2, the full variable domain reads EAEVAQSPRYKITEKSQAVAFWCDPISGHATLYWYRQILGQGPELLVQFQDESVVDDSQLPKDRFSAERLKGVDSTLKIQPAELGDSAMYLCASSAKGAGRYAYTFGSGTRLTVV.

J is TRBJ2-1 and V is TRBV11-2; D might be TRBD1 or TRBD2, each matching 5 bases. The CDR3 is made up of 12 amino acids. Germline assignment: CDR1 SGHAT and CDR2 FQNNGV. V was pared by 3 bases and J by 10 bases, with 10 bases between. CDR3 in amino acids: CASSLGRAEQFF. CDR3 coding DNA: TGTGCCAGCAGCTTGGGGCGGGCGGAGCAGTTCTTC.

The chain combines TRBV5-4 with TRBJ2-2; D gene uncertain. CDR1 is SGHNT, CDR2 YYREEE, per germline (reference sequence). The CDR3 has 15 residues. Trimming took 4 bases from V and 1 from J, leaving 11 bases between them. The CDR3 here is CASSPPTRNTGELFF. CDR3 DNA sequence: TGTGCCAGCAGCCCACCCACCCGGAACACCGGGGAGCTGTTTTTT.